The TCR beta chain under discussion was sequenced for a study of CD8 T cells in ankylosing spondylitis. Quantitative 5'-RACE was performed with molecular barcodes, and it yielded the TCR beta libraries. TCRdb recomputed calls from the 5' RACE reads with MiXCR, one row per CDR3 protein. The table includes about 260,000 distinct CDR3 sequences, 20% detected once. This clonotype showed up just a few times. What it binds is not known. The CDR3 contains 14 residues. V dropped 4 bases and J dropped 1 base, with 11 bases sitting between them. The germline CDR1 and CDR2 sequences are DFQATT and SNEGSKA (reference sequence). Overall study results and limits: Past research had described some motif variants in reactive arthritis synovial fluid and blood. Characteristic, it appeared, of ankylosing spondylitis blood was a TCR beta motif of roughly 8 highly homologous variants.

Material for sequencing was blood, either unsorted or a sorted T cell fraction (not recorded which). The clonotype originates from a male donor with ankylosing spondylitis or in good health (not recorded which). The chain recombines TRBV20-1 with TRBJ1-3, with unresolved D. The CDR3 nucleotides read TGCAGTGCTACCCACCCAAAGTCTGGAAACACCATATATTTT. Protein sequence: CSATHPKSGNTIYF.